Listed below are T cell receptor beta chains from one sample, sequenced in a study of tumor-infiltrating lymphocytes in primary liver carcinoma. A single record per CDR3 protein comes from TCRdb applying MiXCR to the multiplex PCR reads. The repertoire holds fewer than 400,000 distinct CDR3 sequences, with approximately 65% as singletons. Sequences were obtained from peripheral blood. These receptors all stem from a man between 40 and 49 years old with primary liver carcinoma and hepatitis B virus infection. The CDR3 runs from the conserved cysteine through the conserved F or W. D genes are given only for firm matches. Clone size is shown for a subset of rows, as once, few, many or a class of expanded clone.

d_call: -
clone_size: -
v_call: TRBV5-4
j_call: TRBJ2-7
cdr3_nt: TGTCCCAGCAGCTTGGACGCCGGATCCTACGAGCAGTACTTC
cdr3_aa: CPSSLDAGSYEQYF

d_call: TRBD1
clone_size: few
v_call: TRBV2
j_call: TRBJ1-4
cdr3_nt: TGTGCCAGCAGGGACAGGGTCGGAAGTGAAAAACTGTTTTTT
cdr3_aa: CASRDRVGSEKLFF

d_call: TRBD2
clone_size: -
v_call: TRBV6-1
j_call: TRBJ2-2
cdr3_nt: TGTGCCAGCAGTGAAGGGGACGGGGGGTCCGGGGAGCTGTTTTTT
cdr3_aa: CASSEGDGGSGELFF

d_call: TRBD2
clone_size: -
v_call: TRBV5-4
j_call: TRBJ2-5
cdr3_nt: TGTGCCAGCAGCTGGACTAGCAGGACGAAGACCCAGTACTTC
cdr3_aa: CASSWTSRTKTQYF

d_call: -
clone_size: many
v_call: TRBV29-1
j_call: TRBJ2-5
cdr3_nt: TGCAGCGTTTTGGGCTACCAAGAGACCCAGTACTTC
cdr3_aa: CSVLGYQETQYF

d_call: TRBD1
clone_size: -
v_call: TRBV11-2
j_call: TRBJ2-5
cdr3_nt: TGTGCCAGCAGCTTGGGGACAGAAGAGGCCCAGTACTTC
cdr3_aa: CASSLGTEEAQYF

d_call: -
clone_size: -
v_call: TRBV29-1
j_call: TRBJ2-1
cdr3_nt: TGCAGCGTTGTTATGTCCATTGGGTACTCCTTC
cdr3_aa: CSVVMSIGYSF

d_call: TRBD2
clone_size: -
v_call: TRBV29-1
j_call: TRBJ2-3
cdr3_nt: TGTAGCATTGGACCTCCAGCGGGGATTACCACAGATACGCAGTATTTT
cdr3_aa: CSIGPPAGITTDTQYF

d_call: -
clone_size: -
v_call: TRBV28
j_call: TRBJ2-1
cdr3_nt: TGTGCCAGCAGTCAACCCGACAGGGAGGCGAATGAGCAGATCTTC
cdr3_aa: CASSQPDREANEQIF

d_call: -
clone_size: -
v_call: TRBV6-5
j_call: TRBJ1-4
cdr3_nt: TGTGCCAGCAATCCTACCCCAGGTGGAGCTAATGAAAAACTGTTTTTT
cdr3_aa: CASNPTPGGANEKLFF

d_call: TRBD2
clone_size: few
v_call: TRBV11-2
j_call: TRBJ2-7
cdr3_nt: TGTGCCAGCAGCTTACGCGGGAGGGCCGACGAGCAGTACTTC
cdr3_aa: CASSLRGRADEQYF

d_call: TRBD1
clone_size: -
v_call: TRBV28
j_call: TRBJ1-2
cdr3_nt: TGTGCCAGCAGTTCGAGGGACAGGGGCTACACCTTC
cdr3_aa: CASSSRDRGYTF

d_call: TRBD1
clone_size: -
v_call: TRBV5-4
j_call: TRBJ2-7
cdr3_nt: TGTGCCATCAGCGTCGGGGGACAGGGGCTCTACGAGCAGTACTTC
cdr3_aa: CAISVGGQGLYEQYF

d_call: -
clone_size: -
v_call: TRBV29-1
j_call: TRBJ2-6
cdr3_nt: TGCAGCATTGTAAGGTCTGGGGCCAGCGTCCTGACTTTC
cdr3_aa: CSIVRSGASVLTF

d_call: TRBD2
clone_size: -
v_call: TRBV6-5
j_call: TRBJ2-1
cdr3_nt: TGTGCCCGCAGTTACTCACGGGGATCTTCTAGCGGATCTTATAGGCAGTTCTTC
cdr3_aa: CARSYSRGSSSGSYRQFF

d_call: TRBD1
clone_size: many
v_call: TRBV12-3/TRBV12-4
j_call: TRBJ1-1
cdr3_nt: TGTGCCAGCAGTAGGACAGGCTCGACTGAAGCTTTCTTT
cdr3_aa: CASSRTGSTEAFF

d_call: -
clone_size: -
v_call: TRBV11-2
j_call: TRBJ1-5
cdr3_nt: TGTGCCAGCAGCTTCGTACTCGTCAATCAGCCCCAGCATTTC
cdr3_aa: CASSFVLVNQPQHF

d_call: -
clone_size: -
v_call: TRBV18
j_call: TRBJ1-2
cdr3_nt: TGTGCCAGCACACCACCGCTTCCAGGACCAAACTATGGCTACACCTTC
cdr3_aa: CASTPPLPGPNYGYTF

d_call: -
clone_size: -
v_call: TRBV11-3
j_call: TRBJ2-1
cdr3_nt: TGTGCCAGCTACGGTAGCTCCTACAATGAGCAGTTCTTC
cdr3_aa: CASYGSSYNEQFF

d_call: -
clone_size: -
v_call: TRBV24-1
j_call: TRBJ2-2
cdr3_nt: TGTGCCACCACGGGAAGGGCGAACACCCGGGAGCTGTTTTTT
cdr3_aa: CATTGRANTRELFF

d_call: -
clone_size: -
v_call: TRBV18
j_call: TRBJ2-7
cdr3_nt: TGTGCCAGCTCAACCGGGACTTGCGCTTTATACGAGCAGTACTTC
cdr3_aa: CASSTGTCALYEQYF

d_call: -
clone_size: -
v_call: TRBV6-1
j_call: TRBJ2-7
cdr3_nt: TGTGTCAGCAGTGAAGAAGATCGGAACGAGCAATACTTC
cdr3_aa: CVSSEEDRNEQYF

d_call: -
clone_size: many
v_call: TRBV6-6
j_call: TRBJ2-1
cdr3_nt: TGTGCCAGCGGGACGGAATACAATGAGCAGTTCTTC
cdr3_aa: CASGTEYNEQFF

d_call: TRBD2
clone_size: -
v_call: TRBV5-6
j_call: TRBJ2-1
cdr3_nt: TGTGCCAGCAGCCGGGGACTAGCGGGAGTTTCGACCTACAATGAGCAGTTCTTC
cdr3_aa: CASSRGLAGVSTYNEQFF

d_call: -
clone_size: once
v_call: TRBV29-1
j_call: TRBJ2-1
cdr3_nt: TGCAGCGCAGCCGGGGCGTCCTACAATGAACAGTTCTTC
cdr3_aa: CSAAGASYNEQFF

d_call: -
clone_size: -
v_call: TRBV6-6
j_call: TRBJ1-5
cdr3_nt: TGTGCCAGCAATTACTCGGGCCGTCAACCCCAGCATTTT
cdr3_aa: CASNYSGRQPQHF

d_call: -
clone_size: many
v_call: TRBV12-3/TRBV12-4
j_call: TRBJ2-6
cdr3_nt: TGTGCCAGCAGCCCCCCTAGGAATTCCGGGGCCAACGTCCTGACTTTC
cdr3_aa: CASSPPRNSGANVLTF